Presented here are 27 T cell receptor beta chains from one specimen sequenced in a study of blood T cells in healthy people across ages. Then a second PCR, running roughly 7 to 11 cycles, was carried out with a sample-barcoded 5' primer and a J-beta primer mix. Using its own MiXCR run on the 5' RACE reads, TCRdb lists one record per CDR3 protein. Of about 1,600,000 distinct CDR3 sequences in the sample, 42% were seen once. Sequenced: blood. These receptors all stem from a woman aged 18-29 years in good health.

The genes are TRBV3-1 and TRBJ2-4, with TRBD2 matching 8 bases. The DNA end lines up better with TRBJ2-7; the J call may be wrong. Germline loops: CDR1 LGHDT, CDR2 YNNKEL (reference sequence). The CDR3 sequence is 16 residues long. This CDR3 is CASSPLTGGWPYEQYF. CDR3 coding DNA: TGTGCCAGCAGCCCGTTGACGGGAGGGTGGCCCTACGAGCAGTACTTC.

V is TRBV10-3 and J is TRBJ2-7, with 8 bases lining up with TRBD1. V shed 8 bases, J shed 7 bases, and the junction held 13 bases outside the gene matches. Germline V gives CDR1 ENHRY, CDR2 SYGVKD. The CDR3 extends over 14 amino acids. The CDR3 loop is CAISGGERGNEQYF. In nucleotides, the CDR3 is TGTGCCATCTCAGGGGGCGAAAGGGGCAATGAGCAGTACTTC.

The chain couples TRBV11-2 to TRBJ2-3, with TRBD2 identical over 12 bases. Germline-derived CDR1 and CDR2 are SGHAT and FQNNGV. CDR3 length: 17 residues. Trimming removed 2 bases from V and 4 bases from J; junction bases left unmatched: 7. The CDR3 DNA reads as TGTGCCAGCAGCTTACACCCTAGCGGGGGGGCCTCAGATACGCAGTATTTT. Amino acid sequence: CASSLHPSGGASDTQYF.

This clonotype has just one count. The chain has TRBV9 and TRBJ2-1, with 11 bases fitting TRBD2. The CDR3 contains 16 residues. V trimming: 3 bases; J trimming: 2 bases; junction bases outside the gene matches: 4. Germline-derived CDR1 and CDR2 are SGDLS and YYNGEE. The CDR3 sequence is CASSGGGLAAYNEQFF. The CDR3 region has the DNA TGTGCCAGCAGCGGGGGGGGACTAGCGGCCTACAATGAGCAGTTCTTC.

The gene calls are TRBV28 and TRBJ2-1; 7 positions match TRBD2. This CDR3 is built from 14 residues. J lost 9 bases, V lost 3 bases, and 8 bases had no gene match. Germline V CDR1 and CDR2: MDHEN, SYDVKM. CDR3 in DNA: TGTGCCAGCAGTTTCCCGCTGACGGGGGGTGAGCAGTTCTTC. As protein: CASSFPLTGGEQFF.

The chain uses TRBV6-6 and TRBJ2-3; D unclear. Per germline, CDR1 MNHNY and CDR2 SVGAGI (reference sequence). CDR3 size: 14 residues. V lost 2 bases, J lost 6 bases, and 12 bases lay in between. CDR3 sequence: CASSYGVDGDTQYF. CDR3 sequence (DNA): TGTGCCAGCAGTTACGGAGTCGATGGGGATACGCAGTATTTT.

This clonotype was observed a handful of times. This sequence joins TRBV12-3 or TRBV12-4 and TRBJ2-3; D unclear. With 7 bases removed from V and 0 bases from J, the gap between germline ends came to 17 bases. This CDR3 comprises 16 residues. For the CDR3, the DNA is TGTGCCAGCACCCCGCAAGGAATACCAAGCACAGATACGCAGTATTTT. This sequence encodes CASTPQGIPSTDTQYF.

This clonotype turned up a few times. The genes are TRBV6-1 and TRBJ2-7, with D possibly matching TRBD1 (6 bases). The CDR3 is 12 residues long. V lost 10 bases to trimming and J lost 0 bases, with 10 bases between them. Germline V gene lookup returns CDR1 MNHNS and CDR2 SASEGT. CDR3 region: CATRDTSYEQYF. CDR3 nucleotide sequence: TGTGCCACCCGGGACACCTCCTACGAGCAGTACTTC.

This clonotype occurred a few times. The V and J genes are TRBV30 and TRBJ1-2; D not resolved. Trimming shortened V by 8 bases and J by 3 bases, and 10 bases separated the two germline ends. The germline V gene encodes CDR1 GTSNPN and CDR2 SVGIG (reference sequence). The length of the CDR3 is 11 residues. This chain's CDR3 is CAGPGYYGYTF. In DNA form, the CDR3 reads TGTGCCGGACCAGGTTACTATGGCTACACCTTC.

The rearrangement joins TRBV2 to TRBJ2-1; maybe TRBD1 (5 bases). The CDR3 is made up of 12 amino acids. Germline V lookup: CDR1 SNHLY, CDR2 FYNNEI. V gave up 11 bases and J gave up 9 bases, with 17 bases separating them. Here the CDR3 reads CAGQGLETEQFF. CDR3 sequence (DNA): TGTGCCGGGCAGGGCCTGGAGACTGAGCAGTTCTTC.

This clonotype appeared a few times. The chain has TRBV29-1 and TRBJ2-1; tentatively, D is TRBD2 (5 bases). There are 11 residues in the CDR3. CDR1 SQVTM and CDR2 ANQGSEA come from the germline V gene. Trimming shortened V by 2 bases and J by 9 bases, and 8 bases separated the two germline ends. The chain's CDR3 is CSVEWRSEQFF. DNA of the CDR3: TGCAGCGTTGAATGGAGGTCTGAGCAGTTCTTC.

The J gene is TRBJ1-2, the V gene TRBV3-1, with no clear D. This CDR3 has 12 amino acids. Trimming left V 5 bases short and J 8 bases short, with 12 bases between. Germline values: CDR1 LGHDT, CDR2 YNNKEL (reference sequence). The CDR3 sequence: CASSASSGGYTF. The CDR3 region has the DNA TGTGCCAGCAGCGCTTCTTCTGGCGGCTACACCTTC. Full variable domain (remainder filled in from reference TRBV3-1 and TRBJ1-2): DTAVSQTPKYLVTQMGNDKSIKCEQNLGHDTMYWYKQDSKKFLKIMFSYNNKELIINETVPNRFSPKSPDKAHLNLHINSLELGDSAVYFCASSASSGGYTFGSGTRLTVV.

The chain combines TRBV2 with TRBJ2-5; 13 bases agree with TRBD2. The J call is uncertain, as TRBJ2-7 better fits the DNA end. The CDR3 length is 15 residues. Germline V gives CDR1 SNHLY, CDR2 FYNNEI. The CDR3 region has the DNA TGTGCCAGCAGTGGACTAGCGGGAGGTGCAGGCGAGCAGTACTTC. This encodes CASSGLAGGAGEQYF.

A note on this clonotype: Relative to the germline gene, one junction end is altered; a read error may explain this. V is TRBV10-3 and J is TRBJ2-3; TRBD1 is a possible D gene (5 bases). The CDR3 length is 15 residues. Germline CDR1 reads ENHRY; CDR2 reads SYGVKD. The CDR3 DNA sequence: TGTGCCATCAGGTTAGGGCAGGGTAGCACAGATACGCAGGATTTT. Residues: CAIRLGQGSTDTQDF.

The chain carries TRBV20-1 and TRBJ2-7, with a weak D call TRBD1 (5 bases). Judging by the DNA end, TRBJ2-5 fits better; the J call may be wrong. The germline V gene has CDR1 DFQATT and CDR2 SNEGSKA (reference sequence). The CDR3 sequence is 13 residues long. The CDR3 DNA sequence: TGCAGTGCTAGGGTGGACATGGGGGAGACCCAGTACTTC. Residues: CSARVDMGETQYF.

The CDR3 region has the DNA TGTGCCAGCAGTGGGCCAGCGGGTGAGACCCAGTACTTC. The encoded protein is CASSGPAGETQYF. The chain combines TRBV2 with TRBJ2-5; tentative D call: TRBD2 (6 bases). Between the trimmed V and J ends, which lost 4 bases and 5 bases, there was a span of 11 bases. This CDR3 is built from 13 residues. Looked up from germline, CDR1 is SNHLY and CDR2 is FYNNEI.

This clonotype was detected a few times. The chain couples TRBV7-2 to TRBJ1-2, with 7 bases aligning to TRBD1. The CDR3 loop spans 14 amino acids. V trimming: 2 bases; J trimming: 8 bases; junction bases outside the gene matches: 8. From germline, CDR1 is SGHTA and CDR2 FQGNSA. The CDR3 loop reads CASSLLGGGRGYTF. The DNA of the CDR3 is TGTGCCAGCAGCTTACTCGGAGGGGGCAGGGGCTACACCTTC.

CDR3 DNA sequence: TGTGCCAGCGCTGACAGAGGGAGCTACACCTTC. Its protein product is CASADRGSYTF. This sequence joins TRBV5-8 and TRBJ1-2; maybe TRBD1 (5 bases). Trimming stripped 7 bases from V and 9 bases from J, with 13 bases between. The V gene's germline CDR1 is SGHTS and CDR2 YDEGEE. This CDR3 spans 11 amino acids.

This clonotype has only a few counts. The chain links TRBV29-1 to TRBJ2-1; the match to TRBD1 covers 10 bases. Germline V lookup: CDR1 SQVTM, CDR2 ANQGSEA. This CDR3 spans 14 amino acids. J lost 2 bases, V lost 6 bases, and 4 bases had no gene match. The CDR3 sequence is CSVYGQGAYNEQFF. CDR3 in DNA: TGCAGCGTGTACGGACAGGGGGCCTACAATGAGCAGTTCTTC.

The chain couples TRBV12-3 or TRBV12-4 to TRBJ2-1, with 7 bases matching TRBD2. J was trimmed by 13 bases and V by 6 bases; bases with no gene match: 9. This CDR3 region has 12 residues. CDR3 coding DNA: TGTGCCAGCAGCTATACGGAGGGACTACAGTTCTTC. Its protein is CASSYTEGLQFF.

V gene TRBV12-3 or TRBV12-4 combines with J gene TRBJ2-6, with 7 bases aligning to TRBD1. V dropped 4 bases and J dropped 0; count of bases not matched to a gene: 9. The length of the CDR3 is 18 residues. CDR3 DNA sequence: TGTGCCAGCAGTTCGTCAGCAGGGGGTGTCTCTGGGGCCAACGTCCTGACTTTC. The encoded protein is CASSSSAGGVSGANVLTF.

A few counts support this clonotype. This chain connects TRBV10-3 to TRBJ1-5; TRBD1 aligns across 10 bases. CDR3 length: 13 residues. Germline lookup yields CDR1 ENHRY and CDR2 SYGVKD. Trimming at V came to 4 bases and at J to 7 bases, leaving 1 base not matched to a gene. CDR3 nucleotide sequence: TGTGCCATCAGTGGGACAGGGGGGCAGCCCCAGCATTTT. This translates into CAISGTGGQPQHF.

This clonotype was counted a few times. The rearrangement links TRBV4-1 to TRBJ2-7, with D possibly TRBD1 on 6 matching bases. The CDR3 has 16 amino acids. Germline V gene sequence: CDR1 MGHRA, CDR2 YSYEKL. The V gene lost 0 bases and the J gene lost 7 bases, with 19 bases spanning the gap. The CDR3 is CASSQEGGDRPREQYF. The CDR3 DNA sequence: TGCGCCAGCAGCCAAGAAGGTGGTGACAGGCCGAGGGAGCAGTACTTC.

The chain is built from TRBV4-1 and TRBJ1-4, with TRBD1 identical over 12 bases. CDR1 is MGHRA, CDR2 YSYEKL, per germline. The CDR3 is 17 residues long. V lost 1 base and J lost 8; bases outside the gene matches: 8. CDR3 protein: CASSQVRGGTGGEKLFF. CDR3 DNA: TGCGCCAGCAGCCAAGTTCGCGGGGGGACAGGGGGCGAAAAACTGTTTTTT.

This clonotype turned up a few times. CDR3 amino acids: CASSLHSGQHQRYGYTF. CDR3 coding DNA: TGTGCCAGCAGCTTGCATTCGGGACAGCACCAGCGCTATGGCTACACCTTC. The chain combines TRBV5-5 with TRBJ1-2; 7 bases fit TRBD1. The CDR3 is made up of 17 amino acids. Germline loops: CDR1 SGHKS, CDR2 YYEKEE (reference sequence). With 1 base clipped from V and 4 bases from J, the junction kept 13 bases outside the gene matches.

The chain combines TRBV12-3 or TRBV12-4 with TRBJ2-4, with D possibly being TRBD2 (6 bases). With 6 bases removed from V and 15 bases from J, the gap between germline ends came to 18 bases. The CDR3 length is 12 residues. CDR3 DNA sequence: TGTGCCAGCAGGTTCGCTTTGTGGAGGGCGTACTTC. Amino acids: CASRFALWRAYF.

This clonotype was seen a handful of times. The chain uses TRBV28 and TRBJ1-2, with 11 bases fitting TRBD1. The trim removed 2 bases at V and 7 bases at J, leaving 12 bases unmatched. Germline loops: CDR1 MDHEN, CDR2 SYDVKM. CDR3 size: 17 residues. CDR3 loop: CASSLRTGGRRRFGYTF. The CDR3 coding sequence is TGTGCCAGCAGTTTACGGACAGGGGGCAGGCGTCGGTTTGGCTACACCTTC.